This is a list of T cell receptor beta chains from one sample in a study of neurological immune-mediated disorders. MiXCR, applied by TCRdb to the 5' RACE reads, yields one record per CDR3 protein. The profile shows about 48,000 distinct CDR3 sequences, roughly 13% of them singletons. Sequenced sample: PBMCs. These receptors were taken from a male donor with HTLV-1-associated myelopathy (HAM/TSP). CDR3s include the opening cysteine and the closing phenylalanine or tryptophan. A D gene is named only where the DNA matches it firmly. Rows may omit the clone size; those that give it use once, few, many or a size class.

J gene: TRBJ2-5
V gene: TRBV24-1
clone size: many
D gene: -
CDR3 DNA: TGTGCCACCAGTGATTTGAAGGAGACCCAGTACTTC
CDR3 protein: CATSDLKETQYF

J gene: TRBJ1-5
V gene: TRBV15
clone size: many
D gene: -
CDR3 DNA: TGTGCCACCAGCAGAGGAACGGATCAGCCCCAGCATTTT
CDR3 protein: CATSRGTDQPQHF

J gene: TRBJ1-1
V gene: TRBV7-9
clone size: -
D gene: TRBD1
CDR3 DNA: TGTGCCAACAGACTAACAGGGGCTCCGGCTTTCTTT
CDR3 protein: CANRLTGAPAFF

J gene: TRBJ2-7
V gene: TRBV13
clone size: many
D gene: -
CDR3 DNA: TGTGCCAGCAGCTTATTTACTGACTCCTACGAGCAGTACTTC
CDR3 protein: CASSLFTDSYEQYF

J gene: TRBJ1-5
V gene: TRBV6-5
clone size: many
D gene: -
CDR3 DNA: TGTGCCAGCAGCCTAGCGGGGGCGGATCAGCCCCAGCATTTT
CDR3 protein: CASSLAGADQPQHF

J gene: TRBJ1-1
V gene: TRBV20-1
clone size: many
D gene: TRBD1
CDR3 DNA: TGCAGTGCGCGGAAGGGGACAGGGGGCGACGGGACTGAAGCTTTCTTT
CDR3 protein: CSARKGTGGDGTEAFF

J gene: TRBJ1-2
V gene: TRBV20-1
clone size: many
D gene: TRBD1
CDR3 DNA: TGCAGTGCTAGAGATAGGGACAGGGGGCTCTATGGCTACACCTTC
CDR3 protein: CSARDRDRGLYGYTF

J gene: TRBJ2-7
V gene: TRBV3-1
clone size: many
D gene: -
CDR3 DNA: TGTGCCAGCAGCCAGGCACGGCCGGTCTACGAGCAGTACTTC
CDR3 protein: CASSQARPVYEQYF

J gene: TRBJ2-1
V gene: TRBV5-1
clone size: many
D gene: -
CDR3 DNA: TGCGCCAGCAGCTTGGGTGGGGCGCAATACAATGAGCAGTTCTTC
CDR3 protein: CASSLGGAQYNEQFF

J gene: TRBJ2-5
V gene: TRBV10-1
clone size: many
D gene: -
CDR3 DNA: TGCGCCAGCAGTGCATCCGGGATAGGAGAGACCCAGTACTTC
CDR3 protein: CASSASGIGETQYF

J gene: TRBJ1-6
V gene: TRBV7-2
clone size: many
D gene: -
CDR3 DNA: TGTGCCAGCAGCTTCGGGGGGCTGTCCTATAATTCACCCCTCCACTTT
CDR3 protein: CASSFGGLSYNSPLHF

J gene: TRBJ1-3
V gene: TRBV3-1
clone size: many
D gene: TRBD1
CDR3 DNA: TGTGCCAGCAGCCAAGGACAGGGAGCTGGAAACACCATATATTTT
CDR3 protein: CASSQGQGAGNTIYF

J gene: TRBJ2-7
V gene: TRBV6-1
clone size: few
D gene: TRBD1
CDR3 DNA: TGTGCCAGCAGTTGGACAGGATACGAGCAGTACTTC
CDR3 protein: CASSWTGYEQYF

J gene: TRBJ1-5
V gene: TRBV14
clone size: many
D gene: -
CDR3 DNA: TGTGCCAGCAGCCAAAACTACGACCAGCCCCAGCATTTT
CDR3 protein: CASSQNYDQPQHF

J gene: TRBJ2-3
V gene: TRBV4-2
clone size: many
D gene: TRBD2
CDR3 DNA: TGTGCCAGCAGCCAACTACCTAGCGGGGGTTCTAGTGGTACGCAGTATTTT
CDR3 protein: CASSQLPSGGSSGTQYF

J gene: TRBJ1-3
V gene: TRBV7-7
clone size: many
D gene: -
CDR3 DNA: TGTGCTAGCAGCTCGTCTCCCGGTAACACCATATATTTT
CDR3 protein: CASSSSPGNTIYF

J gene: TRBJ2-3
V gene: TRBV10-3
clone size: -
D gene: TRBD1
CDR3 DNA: TGTGCCATCAGGGAAGGACAGGGGGGTGCAGATACGCAGTATTTT
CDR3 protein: CAIREGQGGADTQYF

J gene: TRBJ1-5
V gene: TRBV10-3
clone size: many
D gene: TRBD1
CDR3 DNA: TGTGCCATCAGCCAGACAGGGAAAGGCAATCAGCCCCAGCATTTT
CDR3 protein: CAISQTGKGNQPQHF

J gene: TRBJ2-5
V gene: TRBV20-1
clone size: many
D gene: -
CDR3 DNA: TGCAGTGCTAGCCCGACTAGGGGTTACCAAGAGACCCAGTACTTC
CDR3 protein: CSASPTRGYQETQYF

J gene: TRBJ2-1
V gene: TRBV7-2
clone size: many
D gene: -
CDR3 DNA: TGTGCCAGCAGCTTAGGGGGACACCCTCGATCCTACAATGAGCAGTTCTTC
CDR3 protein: CASSLGGHPRSYNEQFF

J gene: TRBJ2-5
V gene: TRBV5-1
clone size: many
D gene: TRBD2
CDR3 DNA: TGCGCCAGCAGCCCAATTGATGGACTAGCGGGGTCACAAGAGACCCAGTACTTC
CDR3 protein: CASSPIDGLAGSQETQYF

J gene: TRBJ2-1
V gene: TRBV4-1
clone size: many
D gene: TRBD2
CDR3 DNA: TGCGCCAGCAGCCTCGGGGTCGGGGGGTCCTACAATGAGCAGTTCTTC
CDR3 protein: CASSLGVGGSYNEQFF

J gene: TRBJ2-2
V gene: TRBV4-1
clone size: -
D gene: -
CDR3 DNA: TGCGCCAGCAGCCCGCCCTGGCAACGAATGATCTCGAACACCGGGGAGCTGTTTTTT
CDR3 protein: CASSPPWQRMISNTGELFF

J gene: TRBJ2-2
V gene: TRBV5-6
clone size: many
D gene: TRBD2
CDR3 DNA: TGTGCCAGCAGCCGCGGACTAGCAAACACCGGGGAGCTGTTTTTT
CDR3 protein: CASSRGLANTGELFF

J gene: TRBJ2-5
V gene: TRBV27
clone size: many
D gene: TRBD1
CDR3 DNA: TGTGCCAGCAGTTTAGGACAGGGTGGGGAGACCCAGTACTTC
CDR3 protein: CASSLGQGGETQYF

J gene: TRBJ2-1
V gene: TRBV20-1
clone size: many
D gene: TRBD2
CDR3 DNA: TGCAGTGCTACGGGACTAGCGGCCTACAATGAGCAGTTCTTC
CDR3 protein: CSATGLAAYNEQFF

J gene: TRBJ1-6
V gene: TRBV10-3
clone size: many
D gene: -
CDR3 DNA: TGTGCCATCAGTGAGTCCGGGATGGGCAGAAATAATTCACCCCTCCACTTT
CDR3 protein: CAISESGMGRNNSPLHF

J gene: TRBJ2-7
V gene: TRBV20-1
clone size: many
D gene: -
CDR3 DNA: TGCAGTGCTAGAGTGGTGGTTTCCTACGAGCAGTACTTC
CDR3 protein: CSARVVVSYEQYF